Following are 4 T cell receptor beta chains from one sample sequenced in a study of glioma-infiltrating T cells (dated by TCRdb to 2015 to 2016). The instrument was an Illumina MiSeq. The iRepertoire nested amplicon-rescue multiplex PCR (arm-PCR) platform was used to amplify TCR alpha and beta CDR3 regions from RNA. TCRdb reworked the public reads: Q25 trimming with fastp, MiXCR clone assembly, productive beta chains retained. Identical CDR3 proteins give one entry, which carries the most common genes and DNA. In all, the sample holds approximately 88,000 distinct CDR3 sequences, and about 23% of those were seen once. The ten largest clones add up to more than 6.5% of the sample. Sequencing was carried out using glioma tissue, nonneoplastic brain tissue, or PBMCs (not recorded which). These receptors were taken from a human donor with low-grade glioma or glioblastoma, undergoing nonglioma brain surgery, or in good health (not recorded which).

The table lists this clonotype with a few counts. This rearrangement joins TRBV5-6 to TRBJ2-3; TRBD2 matches at 10 bases. This CDR3 region has 16 residues. The germline V gene encodes CDR1 SGHDT and CDR2 YYEEEE. The V and J ends lost 4 bases and 3 bases, in that order; junction bases with no gene match: 8. The DNA of the CDR3 is TGTGCCAGCAGCCCCTCAGGACTAGCGGTAACAGATACGCAGTATTTT. Amino acids: CASSPSGLAVTDTQYF. Supplemented by reference TRBV5-6 and TRBJ2-3, the full variable domain reads DAGVTQSPTHLIKTRGQQVTLRCSPKSGHDTVSWYQQALGQGPQFIFQYYEEEERQRGNFPDRFSGHQFPNYSSELNVNALLLGDSALYLCASSPSGLAVTDTQYFGPGTRLTVL.

This clonotype was detected many times. The J gene is TRBJ2-5, the V gene TRBV7-7; a weak D match, TRBD1 (6 bases). V was cut by 8 bases and J by 1 base, with 11 bases left in between. The CDR3 is made up of 13 amino acids. Germline V gene data show CDR1 as SSHAT and CDR2 as FNYEAQ (reference sequence). CDR3 sequence (DNA): TGTGCCAGCTCTCAGGGGACCCAAGAGACCCAGTACTTC. It codes for CASSQGTQETQYF.

In regard to this clonotype: One base away lies a much larger clone, so this may be a sequencing read error. The rearrangement joins TRBV4-1 to TRBJ2-3, with 9 bases fitting TRBD2. This CDR3 has 17 residues. CDR1 is MGHRA and CDR2 is YSYEKL in the germline V gene. As DNA, the CDR3 is TGCGCCAGCCGCCGGGGGGCTAGCGGGATGGGCACATATACGCAGTATTTT. It translates to CASRRGASGMGTYTQYF.

The table lists this clonotype with many counts. The chain carries TRBV20-1 and TRBJ2-1; TRBD2 matches at 8 bases. The length of the CDR3 is 16 residues. Trimming at V came to 6 bases and at J to 0 bases, leaving 10 bases not matched to a gene. Germline-derived CDR1 and CDR2 are DFQATT and SNEGSKA (reference sequence). CDR3 DNA sequence: TGCAGTGCCCGCGCGCTAGCGGGTAGCTCCTACAATGAGCAGTTCTTC. It codes for CSARALAGSSYNEQFF.